One TCR beta chain is described in this entry. Libraries were prepared by immunoSEQ multiplex PCR; TCRdb keeps only in-frame clonotypes and omits some of them. This sample yields about 8,400 clones, of which roughly nine tenths are seen a single time; over 9% belongs to the top ten. These data come from a study of blood T cell repertoires in COVID-19. Study information: Sample material is recorded as cDNA or gDNA derived from T cells, B-cell-depleted T cells, or PBMCs.

Germline CDR1 reads MRHNA; CDR2 reads SNTAGT. V was cut by 5 bases and J by 2 bases, with 14 bases left in between. This CDR3 contains 15 residues. What was sequenced was peripheral blood. This receptor was taken from a man in his 60s with acute or convalescent COVID-19. The V call is TRBV6-4, the J call TRBJ2-3; tentatively, D is TRBD1 (5 bases). As DNA, the CDR3 is TGTGCCAGCAGTAGGACACACCTAACCACAGATACGCAGTATTTT. It codes for CASSRTHLTTDTQYF.